This TCR beta chain stems from a study of blood T cells in healthy people across ages (dated by TCRdb to between 2014 and 2017). Regarding the complete study: In model experiments, template switching captured roughly one uniquely barcoded TCR beta cDNA molecule for every two T cells. The donors were split into four age groups: young (average about 16 years), middle-aged (more than 35), aged (approximately 60) and long-lived (over 75). Age-related changes in TCR beta repertoire diversity were measured in the study by deep sequencing normalized with unique cDNA molecular identifiers. To avoid experimental bias, donors of different ages were randomly spread across the sequencing lanes. The study analyzed two additional independent replicas of 1 million unique cDNA reads from the same blood draw for two donors, one aged 18 to 29 and one aged 80 or older.

The paper's findings and limits, for the study overall: Since profiling was done on bulk unsorted PBMCs, naive and antigen-experienced compartments could not be conclusively compared. Because donor CMV infection status was unknown, age-related changes in expanded clonotypes were potentially confounded. Observed TCR beta diversity per million T cells fell roughly linearly with age, and a significant reduction was already apparent by age around 44. Compared with the aged group, more naive CD4+ T cells, fewer expanded clones and increased TCR diversity were shown by the long-lived group, suggesting age selection. Estimates of total diversity from one million sequenced T cells were regarded as lower bounds and underestimates. Observed TCR beta diversity correlated strongly with the percentage of naive T cells measured by flow cytometry.

The method was 5' RACE. TCRdb records Illumina HiSeq 2500 as the sequencer. A second PCR of roughly 6 to 11 cycles was run with a J-beta primer mix and a sample-barcoded 5' primer. Each TCR beta cDNA molecule received a unique molecular identifier from a template-switch 5' adaptor carrying 12 random nucleotides. Each sample yielded at least 2.5 million CDR3-containing paired-end reads. The Mint cDNA synthesis kit, primed by a TRBC-specific oligonucleotide, was used to synthesize first-strand cDNA from all RNA. All cDNA was treated with uracil-DNA glycosylase and then went through a first 18-cycle PCR with the universal primers M1SS and BC2_uni_R. The paper's data handling went like this. For normalization, 1 million high-quality reads, each with a distinct molecular identifier, were randomly selected from each sample. Instead of being binned into consensus sequences, reads with shared molecular identifiers were discarded. MiTCR, set to a Q25 quality threshold and the strictest error-elimination algorithm, was used for CDR3 identification, clonotype clustering and error correction. A nonparametric unseen species model using Euler transformation provided a lower-bound estimate of total TCR beta diversity. The raw public reads went through TCRdb reprocessing: fastp at Q25, MiXCR clone calling, in-frame beta chains kept. When rows share a CDR3 protein, they turn into one entry using the most common DNA and genes. TCRdb, not the authors, supplied the V and J calls. The table for this sample lists 720,000 or so distinct CDR3 sequences; roughly 43% of them were counted only once. The biggest ten clones account for around 30% of the sample.

Systemically healthy Caucasian individuals from Russia, roughly 40 in total and aged roughly 6 to 95 years, were included as donors. Around 10 milliliters of peripheral blood were drawn from each donor into EDTA-treated Vacutainer tubes. Ficoll-Paque density-gradient centrifugation was used to isolate PBMCs, with at least 7 million per sample. Trizol reagent was used to extract total RNA from the PBMCs, yielding at least 6 micrograms per sample. For every donor, flow cytometry on a PBMC aliquot measured the percentage of naive CD45RAhigh/CD27high T cells. About this clonotype: The clone's antigen remains unknown. No base qualities exist here, and no much larger clone lies one base off it.

From the cysteine up to the phenylalanine, the CDR3 has a length of 13 residues. The read is trimmed to its CDR3 DNA, 39 bases read in frame from base 1. From a lookup of the germline V gene, CDR1 and CDR2 are MDHEN and SYDVKM. V is clipped by 2 bases and J by 4 bases, and the sequence between their germline boundaries is 8 bases long. This sequence was found in a man older than 75 in good health. The specimen was blood. The receptor chain draws on TRBV28 and TRBJ1-1, with TRBD1 tentatively as D gene (5 bases match). The sequenced DNA: TGTGCCAGCAGTTTAGTTGACAGCACTGAAGCTTTCTTT. Its translation reads: CASSLVDSTEAFF.